This TCR beta chain was profiled in a study of cytomegalovirus exposure and HLA in healthy donors. Study-wide context: Unique TCR beta sequences numbering approximately 120 million came from around 180 million T cells in an earlier analysis.

As for this clone: The antigen is not known.

Study-level points and caveats: Rarity held for most TCR sequences, but there were some public TCRs that occurred in many donors. Apart from CMV serostatus, no immune exposure information was available.

PCR used 60 Vbeta primers and 13 Jbeta primers. Data came from immunoSEQ multiplex PCR; TCRdb stores just in-frame clones and leaves some out. The repertoire includes 140,000 to 150,000 clones, about 84% of them detected once, and around 2.5% sits in the top ten. Unmatched junction bases numbered 13, after V lost 1 base and J lost 4 bases. Germline CDR1 reads LNHNV; CDR2 reads YYDKDF (reference sequence). The CDR3 consists of 18 residues. Sequenced material: PBMCs. The chain couples TRBV15 to TRBJ2-3, with TRBD1 matching over 8 bases. The sequence was collected from a woman aged 18-35 years in good health and CMV-seropositive. Written as DNA, the CDR3 is TGTGCCACCAGCAGAGTTCGACAGGGGTCACTGAGCGCAGATACGCAGTATTTT. This sequence encodes CATSRVRQGSLSADTQYF.